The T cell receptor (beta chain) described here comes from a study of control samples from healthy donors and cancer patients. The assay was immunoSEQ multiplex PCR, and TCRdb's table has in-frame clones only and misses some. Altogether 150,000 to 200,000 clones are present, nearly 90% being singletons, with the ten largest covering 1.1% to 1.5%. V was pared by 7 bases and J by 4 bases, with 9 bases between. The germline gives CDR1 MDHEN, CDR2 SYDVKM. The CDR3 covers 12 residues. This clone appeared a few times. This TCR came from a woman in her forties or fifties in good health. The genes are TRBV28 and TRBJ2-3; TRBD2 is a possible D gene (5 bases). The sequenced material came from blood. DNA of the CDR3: TGTGCCAGCATTGGGGAGTCAGATACGCAGTATTTT. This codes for CASIGESDTQYF.